These T cell receptor beta chains were read from a single sample in a study of shared clonotypes between healthy human individuals. Sequencing was performed with immunoSEQ multiplex PCR; in TCRdb, only in-frame clones are kept and a portion is missing. This sample carries millions of clones, approximately 93% of them seen once, and the ten largest clones take under 0.45%. Sequencing was done on a sample of naive CD4+ T cells from PBMCs. The receptor set was obtained from a man between 18 and 35 years old in good health. Some clones in this sample may be carry-over from other donors' samples. Both conserved end residues are part of each CDR3. A D gene is named only where the DNA matches it firmly. Part of the rows lack a size; the others show once, few, many or a class for expanded clones.

TRBV28	TRBD2	-	TRBJ2-3	15	CASRTLAVPTDTQYF	TGTGCCAGCAGAACTCTAGCGGTCCCCACAGATACGCAGTATTTT
TRBV21-1	-	-	TRBJ2-7	14	CASSKRDSSYEQYF	TGTGCCAGCAGCAAGAGGGACAGCTCCTACGAGCAGTACTTC
TRBV18	-	-	TRBJ1-5	14	CASSPNTDNQPQHF	TGTGCCAGCTCACCTAACACCGACAATCAGCCCCAGCATTTT
TRBV6-1	-	-	TRBJ1-5	11	CASGKEQPQHF	TGTGCCAGCGGGAAGGAGCAGCCCCAGCATTTT
TRBV11-3	-	-	TRBJ2-1	13	CASSPGYYNEQFF	TGTGCCAGCAGCCCTGGGTATTACAATGAGCAGTTCTTC
TRBV4-1	-	-	TRBJ1-1	13	CASSQPAGVGAFF	TGCGCCAGCAGCCAACCCGCAGGGGTTGGAGCTTTCTTT
TRBV14	TRBD2	-	TRBJ2-7	15	CASSQGWGRAYEQYF	TGTGCCAGCAGCCAAGGTTGGGGGAGGGCCTACGAGCAGTACTTC
TRBV21-1	-	-	TRBJ2-7	16	CASSKEEETPSTEQYF	TGTGCCAGCAGCAAAGAGGAGGAGACTCCCTCCACCGAGCAGTACTTC
TRBV4-1	-	-	TRBJ1-1	13	CASSQLGLGGAFF	TGCGCCAGCAGCCAATTGGGACTAGGAGGAGCTTTCTTT
TRBV5-1	-	-	TRBJ2-2	13	CASSLADAGELFF	TGCGCCAGCAGCTTGGCAGACGCCGGGGAGCTGTTTTTT
TRBV19	-	-	TRBJ1-2	15	CASSMGTGKTYGYTF	TGTGCCAGTAGTATGGGAACGGGGAAGACCTATGGCTACACCTTC
TRBV29-1	-	-	TRBJ2-7	13	CSVGGLVPNEQYF	TGCAGCGTTGGCGGTTTGGTCCCCAACGAGCAGTACTTC
TRBV1	-	-	TRBJ2-3	16	CTSSHGRDRGRDTQYF	TGCACCAGCAGCCACGGACGGGACAGGGGCCGGGATACGCAGTATTTT
TRBV11-2	TRBD2	-	TRBJ2-5	16	CASSLVRGLDGETQYF	TGTGCCAGCAGCTTAGTCAGGGGACTAGATGGCGAGACCCAGTACTTC
TRBV7-8	-	-	TRBJ1-5	16	CASSLVGEASNQPQHF	TGTGCCAGCAGCTTAGTCGGTGAAGCTAGCAATCAGCCCCAGCATTTT
TRBV28	-	-	TRBJ1-1	17	CASSFPPRRQMNTEAFF	TGTGCCAGCAGTTTTCCCCCCCGACGACAGATGAACACTGAAGCTTTCTTT
TRBV14	-	-	TRBJ2-3	11	CASSQEGTQYF	TGTGCCAGCAGCCAAGAAGGAACGCAGTATTTT
TRBV5-4	TRBD2	-	TRBJ2-5	14	CASSGDYFQETQYF	TGTGCCAGCAGCGGGGACTATTTCCAAGAGACCCAGTACTTC
TRBV18	-	-	TRBJ2-7	14	CASSPTYTDYEQYF	TGTGCCAGCTCACCAACCTACACCGACTACGAGCAGTACTTC
TRBV7-6	-	-	TRBJ2-5	14	CASSLVRGSETQYF	TGTGCCAGCAGCTTAGTGCGGGGTTCAGAGACCCAGTACTTC
TRBV2	-	-	TRBJ1-1	13	CASSEGPGVEAFF	TGTGCCAGCAGTGAAGGCCCGGGGGTTGAAGCTTTCTTT
TRBV6-1	TRBD1	-	TRBJ1-1	11	CASSGGQGAFF	TGTGCCAGCAGTGGGGGACAGGGAGCTTTCTTT
TRBV5-1	TRBD2	-	TRBJ2-5	15	CASSPASGRQETQYF	TGCGCCAGCAGCCCAGCTAGCGGGAGGCAAGAGACCCAGTACTTC
TRBV18	-	-	TRBJ1-4	14	CASSPRPVGEKLFF	TGTGCCAGCTCACCGAGGCCCGTGGGGGAAAAACTGTTTTTT
TRBV5-1	-	-	TRBJ2-7	17	CASSTEPGQRDSYEQYF	TGCGCCAGCAGCACCGAACCGGGACAAAGGGACTCCTACGAGCAGTACTTC
TRBV5-1	-	-	TRBJ2-7	15	CASSPTPGTSYEQYF	TGCGCCAGCAGCCCCACCCCCGGGACATCCTACGAGCAGTACTTC
TRBV29-1	TRBD1	-	TRBJ1-2	13	CSVGDRGGYGYTF	TGCAGCGTCGGGGACAGGGGCGGCTATGGCTACACCTTC
TRBV7-6	TRBD1	-	TRBJ2-7	16	CASSLGGTESSYEQYF	TGTGCCAGCAGCTTAGGTGGGACAGAGAGCTCCTACGAGCAGTACTTC
TRBV7-9	-	-	TRBJ2-3	19	CASSSRRGGRGKLGDTQYF	TGTGCCAGCAGCTCAAGGCGGGGTGGCAGGGGGAAATTGGGAGATACGCAGTATTTT
TRBV5-1	-	-	TRBJ1-1	13	CASSSDINTEAFF	TGCGCCAGCAGCTCCGATATTAACACTGAAGCTTTCTTT
TRBV6-1	TRBD1	few	TRBJ2-3	16	CASSEATGQGFDTQYF	TGTGCCAGCAGTGAAGCGACGGGACAGGGGTTCGATACGCAGTATTTT
TRBV9	-	-	TRBJ2-3	18	CASSVDPVRRALPDTQYF	TGTGCCAGCAGCGTCGACCCGGTGCGGAGGGCCCTTCCAGATACGCAGTATTTT
TRBV5-6	TRBD2	-	TRBJ2-4	14	CASSSGTSGNIQYF	TGTGCCAGCAGCTCGGGGACTAGCGGCAACATTCAGTACTTC
TRBV28	-	once	TRBJ2-5	12	CASRSLGETQYF	TGTGCCAGCAGGTCCCTTGGGGAGACCCAGTACTTC
TRBV15	TRBD2	-	TRBJ2-1	15	CATSGRLAGVNEQFF	TGTGCCACCAGCGGACGACTAGCGGGAGTCAATGAGCAGTTCTTC
TRBV18	TRBD1	once	TRBJ2-2	16	CASSPRQGDLAGELFF	TGTGCCAGCTCACCACGACAGGGGGATTTGGCCGGGGAGCTGTTTTTT
TRBV18	-	-	TRBJ1-3	16	CASSPLAVASGNTIYF	TGTGCCAGCTCACCATTGGCGGTCGCCTCTGGAAACACCATATATTTT
TRBV2	-	once	TRBJ2-1	13	CASSDAEVNEQFF	TGTGCCAGCAGTGATGCCGAAGTGAATGAGCAGTTCTTC
TRBV6-5	TRBD1	-	TRBJ1-2	14	CASSWDRRNYGYTF	TGTGCCAGCAGTTGGGACAGGCGGAACTATGGCTACACCTTC
TRBV19	-	-	TRBJ2-3	12	CASSRLLDTQYF	TGTGCCAGTAGTAGGCTCCTGGATACGCAGTATTTT
TRBV28	-	-	TRBJ2-1	14	CASSRTASYNEQFF	TGTGCCAGCAGTCGAACGGCATCCTACAATGAGCAGTTCTTC
TRBV7-6	-	-	TRBJ2-7	15	CASSSAPGASYEQYF	TGTGCCAGCAGCTCCGCTCCGGGAGCCTCCTACGAGCAGTACTTC
TRBV6-1	TRBD1	once	TRBJ1-2	15	CASSEAPGQGYGYTF	TGTGCCAGCAGTGAAGCCCCGGGACAGGGCTATGGCTACACCTTC
TRBV9	-	once	TRBJ2-1	14	CASGRDNQQGEQFF	TGTGCCAGTGGAAGGGACAATCAGCAGGGTGAGCAGTTCTTC
TRBV5-1	-	-	TRBJ1-1	12	CASSLSPPQAFF	TGCGCCAGCAGCTTGAGCCCCCCCCAGGCTTTCTTT
TRBV27	TRBD2	-	TRBJ2-1	16	CASSIIAGGHGNEQFF	TGTGCCAGCAGTATAATAGCGGGAGGGCACGGCAATGAGCAGTTCTTC
TRBV27	-	-	TRBJ1-3	13	CASSLGPGNTIYF	TGTGCCAGCAGTTTGGGGCCTGGAAACACCATATATTTT
TRBV27	TRBD1	-	TRBJ1-2	15	CASSLNRQGNYGYTF	TGTGCCAGCAGTTTAAATCGACAGGGGAACTATGGCTACACCTTC